This T cell receptor (beta chain) was identified during a study of control samples from healthy donors and cancer patients. Sequencing used immunoSEQ multiplex PCR; TCRdb keeps in-frame clones, though not all of them. Among 100,000 to 150,000 clones listed, approximately 94% were seen once. Between the trimmed V and J ends, which lost 3 bases and 2 bases, there was a span of 7 bases. This CDR3 has 13 residues. Germline V gene lookup returns CDR1 LNHDA and CDR2 SQIVND (reference sequence). The chain uses TRBV19 and TRBJ1-1; no clear D. This receptor was taken from a man aged 50 to 59 with head and neck cancer. The sequenced material came from PBMCs. CDR3 amino acids: CASSMSGNTEAFF. The DNA for the CDR3 is TGTGCCAGTAGTATGTCAGGAAACACTGAAGCTTTCTTT.